The clone carrying this T cell receptor (beta chain) was recorded once. This specimen comes from a study of blood T cell repertoires in COVID-19. Study in general: In each case, the material was cDNA or gDNA derived from T cells, B-cell-depleted T cells, or PBMCs.

Original data processing: For nucleated cells, counts were estimated from reference gene primer amplification. Clones were read by immunoSEQ multiplex PCR, and TCRdb kept only the in-frame ones, dropping some. The V and J calls and the clone size are those of that table, but D and trimming were determined from the DNA. Here the sample spans roughly 420,000 clones, approximately 90% being singletons. V shed 4 bases, J shed 8 bases, and the junction held 6 bases outside the gene matches. This CDR3 region has 13 residues. Looked up from germline, CDR1 is SGHKS and CDR2 is YYEKEE (reference sequence). The chain combines TRBV5-5 with TRBJ1-1, with 9 bases aligning to TRBD1. The sample taken for sequencing was PBMCs or T cells enriched from blood (not recorded which). This TCR derives from a woman aged 25 to 45 with acute COVID-19. This CDR3 is CASSPGTGNEAFF. Here the CDR3 DNA reads TGTGCCAGCAGCCCAGGGACAGGGAACGAAGCTTTCTTT.